This T cell receptor beta chain was obtained from a study of blood T cell repertoires in COVID-19. This study enrolled people aged 18 to 89 from 20 to 25 US geographic areas. Self-reported history from a screening survey and questionnaire set each donor's cohort. For recovered donors of Cohort 3, there were two negative PCRs, clearance, or symptom resolution. Authors' methods: Amplification of reference gene primers provided the estimated nucleated cell counts. This table comes from immunoSEQ multiplex PCR, and its TCRdb copy is limited to in-frame clones, with some not included. The DNA gave D and trimming, while V, J and clone size come from that table. Counted here are about 210,000 clones, around 90% occurring once; the ten biggest clones make up 1.2%. This clone was counted between two and nine times. The CDR3 is 16 residues long. Germline V CDR1 and CDR2: SGHTA, FQGNSA. The J segment lost 7 bases and the V segment lost 5 bases, leaving 17 bases of the junction unmatched.

The chain carries TRBV7-2 and TRBJ2-7; 7 bases agree with TRBD2. The sequence was obtained from a man aged 25 to 40 who had recovered from COVID-19. Sequenced material: PBMCs or T cells enriched from blood (not recorded which). The CDR3 loop is CASSNPGLGNVLEQYF. The CDR3 bases are TGTGCCAGCAGCAACCCCGGACTAGGGAACGTTTTAGAGCAGTACTTC.